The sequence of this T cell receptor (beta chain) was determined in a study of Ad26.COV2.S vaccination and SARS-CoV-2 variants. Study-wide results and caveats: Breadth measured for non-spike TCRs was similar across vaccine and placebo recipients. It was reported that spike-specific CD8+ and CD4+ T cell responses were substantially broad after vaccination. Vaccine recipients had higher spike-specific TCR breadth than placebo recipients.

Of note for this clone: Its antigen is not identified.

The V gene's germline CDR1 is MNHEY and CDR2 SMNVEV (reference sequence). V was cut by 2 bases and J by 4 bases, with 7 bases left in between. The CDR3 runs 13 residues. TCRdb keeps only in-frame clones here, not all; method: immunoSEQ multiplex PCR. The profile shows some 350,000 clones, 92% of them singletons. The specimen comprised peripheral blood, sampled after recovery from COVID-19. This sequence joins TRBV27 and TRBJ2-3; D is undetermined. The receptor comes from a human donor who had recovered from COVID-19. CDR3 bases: TGTGCCAGCAGTTTACTGGTGTCAGATACGCAGTATTTT. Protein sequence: CASSLLVSDTQYF.